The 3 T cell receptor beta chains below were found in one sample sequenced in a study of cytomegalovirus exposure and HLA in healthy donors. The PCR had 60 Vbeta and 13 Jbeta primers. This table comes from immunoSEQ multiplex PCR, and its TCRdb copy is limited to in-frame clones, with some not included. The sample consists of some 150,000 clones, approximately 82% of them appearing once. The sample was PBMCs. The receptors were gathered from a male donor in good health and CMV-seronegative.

CDR3 DNA sequence: TGTGCCAGCAGCCTACCAGGGGGCACTGAAGCTTTCTTT. It specifies CASSLPGGTEAFF. The chain combines TRBV7-9 with TRBJ1-1, with TRBD1 matching over 7 bases. The CDR3 consists of 13 residues. Per the germline V gene, CDR1 is SEHNR and CDR2 is FQNEAQ (reference sequence). V lost 5 bases, J lost 4 bases, and 4 bases stayed unmatched.

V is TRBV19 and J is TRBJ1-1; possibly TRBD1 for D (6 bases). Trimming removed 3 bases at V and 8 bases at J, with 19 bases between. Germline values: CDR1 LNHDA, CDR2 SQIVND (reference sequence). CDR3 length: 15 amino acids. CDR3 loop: CASSIHGQPPGEAFF. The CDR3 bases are TGTGCCAGTAGTATCCATGGACAGCCACCAGGGGAAGCTTTCTTT.

In DNA form, the CDR3 reads TGCGCCAGCAGTGGAATGGAGAGCTCCTACGAGCAGTACTTC. Protein sequence: CASSGMESSYEQYF. The V and J genes are TRBV10-1 and TRBJ2-5; D is uncertain. The J call may be wrong; the DNA end is better matched by TRBJ2-7. Germline CDR1 is WNHNN and CDR2 is SYGVQD (reference sequence). The CDR3 is 14 residues long.